Listed below are T cell receptor beta chains from one sample, sequenced in a study of cytomegalovirus exposure and HLA in healthy donors. Profiling relied on immunoSEQ multiplex PCR, and the TCRdb table lists in-frame clones only, not all of them. The sample shows 130,000 to 150,000 clones, roughly 76% of them seen only once. The specimen was PBMCs. These receptors were collected from a young man in good health and CMV-seronegative. CDR3s include the opening cysteine and the closing phenylalanine or tryptophan. Each record gives: CDR3 protein, CDR3 DNA, clone size, D gene, V gene, J gene. The D gene is left open where the match is weak. Some rows mark clone size as missing; the rest say once, few, many or name a class of expanded clone.

CASSEEINYGYTF	TGTGCCAGCAGTGAGGAGATTAACTATGGCTACACCTTC	once	NA	TRBV25-1	TRBJ1-2
CASRIRDTLYNEQFF	TGTGCCAGCAGAATCCGGGACACCCTTTACAATGAGCAGTTCTTC	NA	NA	TRBV6-5	TRBJ2-1
CASSRTGGNQPQHF	TGTGCCAGCAGTCGGACCGGGGGCAATCAGCCCCAGCATTTT	NA	NA	TRBV27	TRBJ1-5
CASRGGRDRGTEAFF	TGTGCCAGCAGGGGGGGGAGGGACCGGGGCACTGAAGCTTTCTTT	NA	NA	TRBV6-5	TRBJ1-1
CASSRRDREKYF	TGCGCCAGCAGCCGCCGGGACAGGGAGAAGTACTTC	NA	TRBD1	TRBV5-1	TRBJ2-5
CASRRQGRWEQYF	TGTGCCAGCAGAAGACAGGGGCGGTGGGAGCAGTACTTC	once	TRBD1	TRBV5-8	TRBJ2-7
CASTPDRVDAEQYF	TGCGCCAGCACACCTGACAGGGTGGACGCCGAGCAGTACTTC	NA	TRBD1	TRBV5-1	TRBJ2-7
CASSLRGQETQYF	TGTGCCAGCAGCTTGCGGGGGCAAGAGACCCAGTACTTC	few	NA	TRBV5-6	TRBJ2-5
CASSVDSHPNYGYTF	TGTGCCAGCAGCGTTGATTCACACCCCAACTATGGCTACACCTTC	few	NA	TRBV9	TRBJ1-2
CASSQGQGHRGYTF	TGTGCCAGCAGCCAAGGACAGGGGCATCGGGGCTACACCTTC	few	TRBD1	TRBV14	TRBJ1-2
CASSGRGQGWNTEAFF	TGTGCCAGCAGTGGAAGGGGACAGGGATGGAACACTGAAGCTTTCTTT	NA	TRBD1	TRBV2	TRBJ1-1
CASSVLAGGTRQETQYF	TGTGCCAGCAGTGTCCTAGCGGGGGGTACCCGGCAAGAGACCCAGTACTTC	few	TRBD2	TRBV6-1	TRBJ2-5
CASSSGTGTTDTQYF	TGTGCCAGCAGCTCCGGGACAGGGACTACAGATACGCAGTATTTT	NA	TRBD1	TRBV7-9	TRBJ2-3
CASSLGSSWSDTQYF	TGTGCCAGCAGCTTGGGGAGTTCCTGGTCAGATACGCAGTATTTT	NA	NA	TRBV5-4	TRBJ2-3
CASSLFQESEAFF	TGTGCCAGCAGCTTGTTTCAGGAATCTGAAGCTTTCTTT	NA	NA	TRBV5-6	TRBJ1-1
CASSPWTGGYGYTF	TGTGCCAGTAGTCCCTGGACAGGGGGCTATGGCTACACCTTC	NA	TRBD1	TRBV19	TRBJ1-2
CASSPNTKVRHYEQYF	TGTGCCAGCTCACCAAATACTAAGGTGAGGCACTACGAGCAGTACTTC	NA	NA	TRBV18	TRBJ2-7
CASSNRNRATNEKLFF	TGTGCCAGCAGCAATCGAAACAGGGCCACTAATGAAAAACTGTTTTTT	NA	NA	TRBV21-1	TRBJ1-4
CASSGGLAGVLLYNEQFF	TGTGCCAGCAGTGGTGGACTAGCGGGAGTACTCCTATACAATGAGCAGTTCTTC	NA	TRBD2	TRBV6-1	TRBJ2-1
CASSRDRGPGQYF	TGTGCCAGCTCACGAGACAGGGGTCCCGGGCAGTACTTC	NA	TRBD1	TRBV18	TRBJ2-7
CSVSGQGQPRGYGYTF	TGCAGCGTTTCCGGACAGGGCCAACCTCGGGGCTATGGCTACACCTTC	NA	TRBD1	TRBV29-1	TRBJ1-2
CASRWEGAGGNTGELFF	TGTGCCAGCCGGTGGGAGGGGGCGGGGGGGAACACCGGGGAGCTGTTTTTT	NA	NA	TRBV27	TRBJ2-2
CASSSGGPRYEQYF	TGTGCCAGCAGCTCGGGGGGGCCCCGATACGAGCAGTACTTC	NA	TRBD2	TRBV28	TRBJ2-7
CASSWEGRNEQFF	TGTGCCAGCAGCTGGGAGGGGAGGAATGAGCAGTTCTTC	NA	TRBD2	TRBV5-8	TRBJ2-1
CASRGTGGGTEAFF	TGTGCCAGCAGGGGAACAGGGGGAGGAACTGAAGCTTTCTTT	NA	TRBD1	TRBV6-5	TRBJ1-1
CASSLVGTSGGAGNEQFF	TGCGCCAGCAGCTTGGTAGGGACTAGCGGGGGGGCAGGCAATGAGCAGTTCTTC	NA	TRBD2	TRBV5-1	TRBJ2-1
CASSRRTGSVTNEKLFF	TGTGCCAGCTCACGGCGGACAGGGTCCGTAACTAATGAAAAACTGTTTTTT	NA	TRBD1	TRBV18	TRBJ1-4
CASSHGQGIEQYF	TGTGCCAGCAGCCACGGACAGGGAATCGAGCAGTACTTC	NA	TRBD1	TRBV27	TRBJ2-7
CASSKQGRNTGELFF	TGTGCCAGCAGCAAACAGGGGAGAAACACCGGGGAGCTGTTTTTT	once	TRBD1	TRBV6-5	TRBJ2-2
CASSGEGGYGYTF	TGTGCCAGCTCTGGAGAGGGAGGCTATGGCTACACCTTC	few	NA	TRBV18	TRBJ1-2
CASSLAGEIYEQYF	TGCGCCAGCAGCTTGGCGGGAGAAATATACGAGCAGTACTTC	once	NA	TRBV5-1	TRBJ2-7
CASSPPGTSNTGELFF	TGCGCCAGCAGCCCACCCGGGACTAGCAACACCGGGGAGCTGTTTTTT	NA	TRBD2	TRBV10-1	TRBJ2-2
CASSPRDSDLVHDQPQHF	TGTGCCAGCTCACCTCGAGACAGCGACCTCGTGCACGATCAGCCCCAGCATTTT	NA	NA	TRBV18	TRBJ1-5
CARTRTGGVQETQYF	TGTGCCAGGACAAGAACCGGGGGAGTACAAGAGACCCAGTACTTC	NA	NA	TRBV2	TRBJ2-5
CAWNKMGTGDQPQHF	TGTGCCTGGAATAAAATGGGGACAGGGGATCAGCCCCAGCATTTT	NA	TRBD1	TRBV30	TRBJ1-5
CASSLWGLAGALPPNEQFF	TGCGCCAGCAGCTTGTGGGGACTAGCGGGGGCCCTACCCCCCAATGAGCAGTTCTTC	NA	TRBD2	TRBV5-1	TRBJ2-1
CASSQPKVTSAHQETQYF	TGTGCCAGCAGCCAACCCAAGGTGACTAGCGCCCACCAAGAGACCCAGTACTTC	NA	TRBD2	TRBV14	TRBJ2-5
CASSLVGSGGAGTDTQYF	TGTGCCAGCAGCTTAGTTGGTAGCGGGGGGGCAGGCACAGATACGCAGTATTTT	once	TRBD2	TRBV7-6	TRBJ2-3
CASSLALAARSSGANVLTF	TGCGCCAGCAGCTTGGCTTTGGCGGCCCGAAGCTCTGGGGCCAACGTCCTGACTTTC	NA	NA	TRBV5-1	TRBJ2-6
CASSLWNSAQETQYF	TGTGCCAGCAGCCTATGGAACAGTGCGCAAGAGACCCAGTACTTC	NA	NA	TRBV11-2	TRBJ2-5
CASSFGTGEGEQYF	TGTGCCAGCAGCTTTGGGACAGGGGAGGGGGAGCAGTACTTC	NA	TRBD1	TRBV5-6	TRBJ2-7
CAISDRELGPNYEQYF	TGTGCCATCAGCGACAGGGAATTGGGTCCTAACTACGAGCAGTACTTC	NA	TRBD1	TRBV10-3	TRBJ2-7
CASSMGPGQGLDQPQHF	TGCGCCAGCAGCATGGGCCCGGGACAGGGGCTCGATCAGCCCCAGCATTTT	NA	TRBD1	TRBV5-1	TRBJ1-5
CASSSYSGRETQYF	TGTGCCAGCAGCTCATACTCCGGGAGGGAGACCCAGTACTTC	NA	TRBD2	TRBV9	TRBJ2-5
CASSAGMDDEQFF	TGTGCCAGCAGTGCCGGGATGGACGATGAGCAGTTCTTC	once	NA	TRBV2	TRBJ2-1
CASSLVGTSGFTDTQYF	TGTGCCAGCAGCTTAGTAGGGACTAGCGGCTTCACAGATACGCAGTATTTT	NA	TRBD2	TRBV7-2	TRBJ2-3
CASRPPGQGSGYTF	TGTGCCAGCAGACCCCCGGGACAGGGCTCTGGCTACACCTTC	NA	TRBD1	TRBV6-4	TRBJ1-2
CASSLAFHRTAFEAFF	TGTGCCAGCAGCTTAGCCTTTCACAGGACCGCCTTTGAAGCTTTCTTT	NA	NA	TRBV7-9	TRBJ1-1